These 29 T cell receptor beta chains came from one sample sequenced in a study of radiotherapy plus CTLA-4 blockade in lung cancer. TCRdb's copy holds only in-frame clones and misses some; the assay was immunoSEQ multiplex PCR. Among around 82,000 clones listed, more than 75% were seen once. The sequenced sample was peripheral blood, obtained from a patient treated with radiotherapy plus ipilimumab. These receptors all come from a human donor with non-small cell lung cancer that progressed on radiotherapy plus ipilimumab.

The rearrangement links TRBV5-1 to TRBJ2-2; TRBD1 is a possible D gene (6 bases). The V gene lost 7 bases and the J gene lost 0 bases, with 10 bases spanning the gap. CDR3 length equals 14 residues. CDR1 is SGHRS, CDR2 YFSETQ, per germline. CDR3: CASLAGANTGELFF. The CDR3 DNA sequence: TGCGCCAGCCTTGCAGGGGCGAACACCGGGGAGCTGTTTTTT.

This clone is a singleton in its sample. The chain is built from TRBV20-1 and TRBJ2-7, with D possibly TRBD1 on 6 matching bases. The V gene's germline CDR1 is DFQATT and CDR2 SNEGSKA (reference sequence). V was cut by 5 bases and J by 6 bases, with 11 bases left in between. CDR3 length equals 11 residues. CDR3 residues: CSALQGVEQYF. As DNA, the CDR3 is TGCAGTGCTTTACAGGGAGTCGAGCAGTACTTC.

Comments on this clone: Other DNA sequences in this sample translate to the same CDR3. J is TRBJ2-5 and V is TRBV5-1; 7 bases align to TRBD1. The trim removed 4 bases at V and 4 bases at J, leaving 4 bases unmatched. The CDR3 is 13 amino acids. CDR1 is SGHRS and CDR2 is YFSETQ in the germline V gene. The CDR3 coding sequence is TGCGCCAGCAGCCTGCGGACAGGAGAGACCCAGTACTTC. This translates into CASSLRTGETQYF.

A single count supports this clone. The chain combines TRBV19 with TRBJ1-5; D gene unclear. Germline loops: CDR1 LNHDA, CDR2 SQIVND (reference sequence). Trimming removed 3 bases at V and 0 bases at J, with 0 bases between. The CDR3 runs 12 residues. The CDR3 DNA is TGTGCCAGTAGTATTAGCAATCAGCCCCAGCATTTT. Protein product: CASSISNQPQHF.

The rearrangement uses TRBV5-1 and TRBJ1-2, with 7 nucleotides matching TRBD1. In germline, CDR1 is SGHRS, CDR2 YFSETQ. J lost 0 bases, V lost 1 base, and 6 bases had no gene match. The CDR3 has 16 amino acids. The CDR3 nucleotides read TGCGCCAGCAGCTTGTCCGGGGACAGCGCTAACTATGGCTACACCTTC. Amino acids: CASSLSGDSANYGYTF. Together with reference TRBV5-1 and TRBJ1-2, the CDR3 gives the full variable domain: KAGVTQTPRYLIKTRGQQVTLSCSPISGHRSVSWYQQTPGQGLQFLFEYFSETQRNKGNFPGRFSGRQFSNSRSEMNVSTLELGDSALYLCASSLSGDSANYGYTFGSGTRLTVV.

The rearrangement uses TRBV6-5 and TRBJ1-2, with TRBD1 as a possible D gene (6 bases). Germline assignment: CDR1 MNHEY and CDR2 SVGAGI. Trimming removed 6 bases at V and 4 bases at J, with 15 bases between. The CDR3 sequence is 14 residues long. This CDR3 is CASRTSQGTYGYTF. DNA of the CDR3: TGTGCCAGCAGGACGTCACAGGGTACCTATGGCTACACCTTC.

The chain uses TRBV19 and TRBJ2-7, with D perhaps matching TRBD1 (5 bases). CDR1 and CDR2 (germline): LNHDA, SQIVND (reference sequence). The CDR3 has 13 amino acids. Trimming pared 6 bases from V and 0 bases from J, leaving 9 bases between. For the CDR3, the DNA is TGTGCCAGTAGCCCCCAGGGCTCCTACGAGCAGTACTTC. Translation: CASSPQGSYEQYF.

The CDR3 loop is CASSIVHGSATPEQFF. CDR3 nucleotide sequence: TGTGCCAGTAGTATAGTCCATGGATCAGCTACCCCAGAGCAGTTCTTC. The chain combines TRBV19 with TRBJ2-1; D ambiguous. This CDR3 comprises 16 residues. The germline V gene encodes CDR1 LNHDA and CDR2 SQIVND (reference sequence). The ends were cut back, 1 base at V and 10 bases at J, with 20 bases in the middle.

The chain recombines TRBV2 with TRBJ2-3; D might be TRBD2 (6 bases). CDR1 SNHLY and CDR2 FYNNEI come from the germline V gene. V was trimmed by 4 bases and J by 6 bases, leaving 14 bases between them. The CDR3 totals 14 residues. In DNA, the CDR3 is TGTGCCAGCAGTGGTGGCCTTGGGGGGGATACGCAGTATTTT. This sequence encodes CASSGGLGGDTQYF.

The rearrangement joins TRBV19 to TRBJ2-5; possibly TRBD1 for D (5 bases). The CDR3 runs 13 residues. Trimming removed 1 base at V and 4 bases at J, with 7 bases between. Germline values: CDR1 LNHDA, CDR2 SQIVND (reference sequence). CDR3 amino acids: CASSIAQGETQYF. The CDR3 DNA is TGTGCCAGTAGTATAGCCCAGGGAGAGACCCAGTACTTC. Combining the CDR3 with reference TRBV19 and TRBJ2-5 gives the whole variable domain DGGITQSPKYLFRKEGQNVTLSCEQNLNHDAMYWYRQDPGQGLRLIYYSQIVNDFQKGDIAEGYSVSREKKESFPLTVTSAQKNPTAFYLCASSIAQGETQYFGPGTRLLVL.

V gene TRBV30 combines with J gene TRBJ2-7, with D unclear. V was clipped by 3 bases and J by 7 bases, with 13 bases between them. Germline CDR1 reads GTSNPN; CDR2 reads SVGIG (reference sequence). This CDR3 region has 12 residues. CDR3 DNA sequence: TGTGCCTGGAGGAAAAACGTCCTGGAGCAGTACTTC. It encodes CAWRKNVLEQYF. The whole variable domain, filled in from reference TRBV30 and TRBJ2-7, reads SQTIHQWPATLVQPVGSPLSLECTVEGTSNPNLYWYRQAAGRGLQLLFYSVGIGQISSEVPQNLSASRPQDRQFILSSKKLLLSDSGFYLCAWRKNVLEQYFGPGTRLTVT.

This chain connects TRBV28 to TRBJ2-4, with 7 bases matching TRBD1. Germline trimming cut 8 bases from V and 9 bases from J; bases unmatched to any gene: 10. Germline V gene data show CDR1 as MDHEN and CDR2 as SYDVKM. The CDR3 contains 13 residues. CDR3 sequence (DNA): TGTGCCAGCGAAGGGGGCCCGATGGGCATTCAGTACTTC. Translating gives CASEGGPMGIQYF.

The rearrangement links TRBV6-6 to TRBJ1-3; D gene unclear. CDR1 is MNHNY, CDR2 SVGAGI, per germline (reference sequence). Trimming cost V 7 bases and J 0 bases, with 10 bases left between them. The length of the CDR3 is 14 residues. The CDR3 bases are TGTGCCAGCACCCAACAGAGCTCTGGAAACACCATATATTTT. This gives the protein CASTQQSSGNTIYF.

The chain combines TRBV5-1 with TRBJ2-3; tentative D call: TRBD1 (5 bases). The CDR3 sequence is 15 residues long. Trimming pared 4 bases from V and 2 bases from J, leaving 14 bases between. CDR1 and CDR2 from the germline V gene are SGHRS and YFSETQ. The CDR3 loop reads CASSQDSTTTDTQYF. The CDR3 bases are TGCGCCAGCAGCCAAGACAGTACCACCACAGATACGCAGTATTTT.

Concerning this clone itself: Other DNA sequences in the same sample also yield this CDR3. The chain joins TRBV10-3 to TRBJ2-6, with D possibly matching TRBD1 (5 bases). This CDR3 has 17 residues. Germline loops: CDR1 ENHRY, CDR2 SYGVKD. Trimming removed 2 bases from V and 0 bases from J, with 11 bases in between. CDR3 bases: TGTGCCATCAGTGAGAGACAGCTCATCTCTGGGGCCAACGTCCTGACTTTC. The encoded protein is CAISERQLISGANVLTF.

CDR3 bases: TGTGCCACCAGCGCCCGGGACAGGGGTTCCAATCAGCCCCAGCATTTT. It is translated as CATSARDRGSNQPQHF. The chain links TRBV15 to TRBJ1-5; 10 bases are a match to TRBD1. V was pared by 5 bases and J by 3 bases, with 7 bases of the junction left unmatched. This CDR3 is 16 amino acids long. Looked up from germline, CDR1 is LNHNV and CDR2 is YYDKDF (reference sequence).

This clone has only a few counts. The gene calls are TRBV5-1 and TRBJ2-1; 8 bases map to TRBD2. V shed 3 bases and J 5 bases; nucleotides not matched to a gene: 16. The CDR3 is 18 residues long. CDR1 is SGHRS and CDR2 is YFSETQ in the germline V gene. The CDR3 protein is CASSYGLASRPWDNEQFF. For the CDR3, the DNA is TGCGCCAGCAGCTATGGACTAGCATCTAGGCCATGGGACAATGAGCAGTTCTTC.

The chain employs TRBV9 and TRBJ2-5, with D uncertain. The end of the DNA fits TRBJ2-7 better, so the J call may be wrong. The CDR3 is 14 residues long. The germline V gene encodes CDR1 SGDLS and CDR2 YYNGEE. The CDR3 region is CASSVAPQTYEQYF. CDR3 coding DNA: TGTGCCAGCAGCGTAGCCCCTCAAACCTACGAGCAGTACTTC.

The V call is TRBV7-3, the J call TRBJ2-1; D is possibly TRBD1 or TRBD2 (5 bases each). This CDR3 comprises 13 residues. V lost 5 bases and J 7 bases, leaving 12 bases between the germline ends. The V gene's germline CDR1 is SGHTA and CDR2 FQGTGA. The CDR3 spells CASSGDGVNEQFF. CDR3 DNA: TGTGCCAGCAGCGGGGACGGGGTGAATGAGCAGTTCTTC.

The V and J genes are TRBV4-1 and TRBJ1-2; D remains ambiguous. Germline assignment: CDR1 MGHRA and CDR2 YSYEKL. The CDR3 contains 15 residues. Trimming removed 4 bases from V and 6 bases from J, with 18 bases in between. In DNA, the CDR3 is TGCGCCAGCAGCCCCCAATCGGTATCTAAGAATGGCTACACCTTC. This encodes CASSPQSVSKNGYTF.

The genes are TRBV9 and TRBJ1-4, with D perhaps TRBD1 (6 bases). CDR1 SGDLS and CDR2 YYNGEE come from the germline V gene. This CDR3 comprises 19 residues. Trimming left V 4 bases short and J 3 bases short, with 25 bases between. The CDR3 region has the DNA TGTGCCAGCAGCCGAACTCACTCCTCCCCAGAGGGGGCTAATGAAAAACTGTTTTTT. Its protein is CASSRTHSSPEGANEKLFF.

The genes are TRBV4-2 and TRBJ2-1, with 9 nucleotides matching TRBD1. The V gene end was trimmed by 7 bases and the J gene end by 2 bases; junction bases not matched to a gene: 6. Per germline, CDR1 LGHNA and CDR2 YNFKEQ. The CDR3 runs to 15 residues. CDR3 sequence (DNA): TGTGCCAGCAACCCGGGACAGGGTACCTACAATGAGCAGTTCTTC. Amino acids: CASNPGQGTYNEQFF.

The CDR3 loop reads CAWIGTGDNEQFF. CDR3 bases: TGTGCCTGGATTGGGACAGGAGACAATGAGCAGTTCTTC. The V and J genes are TRBV30 and TRBJ2-1; 8 bases are a match to TRBD1. Germline assignment: CDR1 GTSNPN and CDR2 SVGIG (reference sequence). V was pared by 4 bases and J by 5 bases, with 4 bases of the junction left unmatched. CDR3 length equals 13 residues.

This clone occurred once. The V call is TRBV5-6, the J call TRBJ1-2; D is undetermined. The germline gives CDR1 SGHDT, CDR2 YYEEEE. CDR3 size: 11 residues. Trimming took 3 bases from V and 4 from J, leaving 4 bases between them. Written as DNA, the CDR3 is TGTGCCAGCAGCTATCTCTATGGCTACACCTTC. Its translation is CASSYLYGYTF.

The CDR3 DNA reads TGCGCCAGCAGCTTGGGGGACAGGGCGACTCTGAACACTGAAGCTTTCTTT. Amino acid sequence: CASSLGDRATLNTEAFF. This sequence joins TRBV5-1 and TRBJ1-1; 9 nucleotides match TRBD1. This CDR3 has 17 amino acids. The J segment lost 0 bases and the V segment lost 0 bases, leaving 6 bases of the junction unmatched. From germline, CDR1 is SGHRS and CDR2 YFSETQ.

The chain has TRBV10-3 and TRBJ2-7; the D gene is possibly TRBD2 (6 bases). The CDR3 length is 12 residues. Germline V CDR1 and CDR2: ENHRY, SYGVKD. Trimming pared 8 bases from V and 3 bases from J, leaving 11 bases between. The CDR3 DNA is TGTGCCATCGCCCCCGGGGGCTACGAGCAGTACTTC. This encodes CAIAPGGYEQYF.

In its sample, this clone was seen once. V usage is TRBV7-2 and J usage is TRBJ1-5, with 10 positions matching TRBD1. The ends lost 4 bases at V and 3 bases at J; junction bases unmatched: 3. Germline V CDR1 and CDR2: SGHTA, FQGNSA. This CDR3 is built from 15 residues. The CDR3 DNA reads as TGTGCCAGCAGCTGGGGGACAGGGGTCAATCAGCCCCAGCATTTT. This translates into CASSWGTGVNQPQHF.

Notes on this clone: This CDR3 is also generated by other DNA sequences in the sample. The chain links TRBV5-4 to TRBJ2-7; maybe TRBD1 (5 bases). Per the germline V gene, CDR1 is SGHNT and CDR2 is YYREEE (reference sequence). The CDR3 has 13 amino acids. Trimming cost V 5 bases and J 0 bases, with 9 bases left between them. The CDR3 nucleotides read TGTGCCAGCAGTCTGGGGCACTCCTACGAGCAGTACTTC. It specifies CASSLGHSYEQYF.

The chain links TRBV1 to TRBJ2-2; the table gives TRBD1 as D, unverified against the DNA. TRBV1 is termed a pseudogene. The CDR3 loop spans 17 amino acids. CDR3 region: CTSSLRDSLRETGELFF. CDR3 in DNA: TGCACCAGCAGCCTCCGGGACAGCCTTAGGGAAACCGGGGAGCTGTTTTTT.